This TCR beta chain was obtained from a study of T cell responses to AZD1222 COVID-19 vaccine. Study results and caveats: Within unmutated variant regions lay the reported targets of nearly half of spike-specific TCRs. Among the donors, most were white British and more were female, and clonal diversity was possibly underestimated. Baseline seropositives among AZD1222 recipients totaled only six or seven.

Using immunoSEQ multiplex PCR, the repertoire was profiled, and TCRdb retains in-frame clones only, with some absent. The data hold some 130,000 clones, with approximately 85% observed a single time. Trimming removed 3 bases at V and 9 bases at J, with 18 bases between. CDR3 length: 14 residues. Germline assignment: CDR1 SGDLS and CDR2 YYNGEE. In regard to this clone: Its specificity is unknown.

The clonotype comes from an adult in good health. This sample comprised peripheral blood, obtained on day 0 of MenACWY control vaccination. This chain joins TRBV9 and TRBJ1-2, with D unresolved. CDR3 sequence reads: CASSGPRRRFSYTF. DNA of the CDR3: TGTGCCAGCAGCGGTCCCCGGCGTAGGTTTAGCTACACCTTC.